This is a list of T cell receptor beta chains from one sample in a study of T cells after yellow fever vaccination. TCRdb passed the 5' RACE reads through MiXCR, listing each CDR3 protein once. The sample contains approximately 170,000 distinct CDR3 sequences, roughly 11% of which appear only once. This specimen was CD8+ T cells sorted from PBMCs, taken 15 days after the yellow fever booster vaccination. Receptor source: a man aged 18 to 29 who received the YFV17D yellow fever vaccine. Both conserved end residues are part of each CDR3. D genes are given only for firm matches. Rows may omit the clone size; those that give it use once, few, many or a size class.

D,J,size,V,DNA,CDR3
NA,TRBJ1-5,few,TRBV27,TGTGCCAGCAGTCCGGAGACAGTGGATAGCAATCAGCCCCAGCATTTT,CASSPETVDSNQPQHF
NA,TRBJ1-4,few,TRBV25-1,TGTGCCAGCAGTGAATCGGGGGCTAATGAAAAACTGTTTTTT,CASSESGANEKLFF
NA,TRBJ2-7,NA,TRBV4-3,TGCGCCAGCAGCTTCCGGGGTCTGGGCGAGCAGTACTTC,CASSFRGLGEQYF
NA,TRBJ2-1,many,TRBV29-1,TGCAGCGTTGAAGATGGGAGGGGGGGCCTCCATGAGCAGTTCTTC,CSVEDGRGGLHEQFF
NA,TRBJ1-5,NA,TRBV7-9,TGTGCCAGCAGCCAGACAGAGAGCAATCAGCCCCAGCATTTT,CASSQTESNQPQHF
NA,TRBJ2-3,many,TRBV5-6,TGTGCCAGCAGCTTGTGGGGGGCAGATACGCAGTATTTT,CASSLWGADTQYF
NA,TRBJ2-2,few,TRBV20-1,TGCAGCGCTACGGGTACCGCGCCCGGGGAGCTGTTTTTT,CSATGTAPGELFF
TRBD1,TRBJ2-7,few,TRBV4-1,TGCGCCAGCAGCCAAGATGCGGGACAGGGGAAATACGAGCAGTACTTC,CASSQDAGQGKYEQYF
NA,TRBJ2-3,NA,TRBV7-2,TGTGCCAGCAGCTTAGGGGGGAAGACAGATACGCAGTATTTT,CASSLGGKTDTQYF
NA,TRBJ1-4,once,TRBV7-2,TGTGCCAGCAGCTTGACAGGCTTGGGTGAAAAACTGTTTTTT,CASSLTGLGEKLFF
NA,TRBJ2-5,many,TRBV4-1,TGCGCCAGCAGCCAAGATATAGGGCCTACAGAGACCCAGTACTTC,CASSQDIGPTETQYF
NA,TRBJ2-1,NA,TRBV6-2/TRBV6-3,TGTGCCAGCAGTTACAGGGCCCAGACAACCGAGCAGTTCTTC,CASSYRAQTTEQFF
TRBD1,TRBJ2-3,NA,TRBV28,TGTGCCAGCAGTCCCCTTGCAGGATTCGGACAGGGGGCTTCGGATACGCAGTATTTT,CASSPLAGFGQGASDTQYF
TRBD1,TRBJ2-1,few,TRBV4-1,TGCGCCAGCAGCCAAGAACCTGGGACAGCGAATGAGCAGTTCTTC,CASSQEPGTANEQFF
NA,TRBJ1-5,few,TRBV19,TGTGCCAGTAGTATCGGGGCTGGCGGATTCCAGCCCCAGCATTTT,CASSIGAGGFQPQHF
NA,TRBJ1-2,NA,TRBV15,TGTGCCACCAGCAGAGATCCGGGGGAGGAAAACTATGGCTACACCTTC,CATSRDPGEENYGYTF
TRBD1,TRBJ1-5,few,TRBV5-1,TGCGCCAGCAGCCTTACAGGGGGCAATCAGCCCCAGCATTTT,CASSLTGGNQPQHF
NA,TRBJ2-2,NA,TRBV29-1,TGCAGCGTTGTAGGGTCCCAGGGCACCGGGGAGCTGTTTTTT,CSVVGSQGTGELFF
TRBD2,TRBJ2-1,few,TRBV7-3,TGTGCCAGCAGCTTATCGCTAGCGGGGGGTTCGTACAATGAGCAGTTCTTC,CASSLSLAGGSYNEQFF
NA,TRBJ2-3,many,TRBV5-1,TGCGCCAGCAGCCTCCTTGGGGCAGCTACTAGCACAGATACGCAGTATTTT,CASSLLGAATSTDTQYF
TRBD2,TRBJ2-3,few,TRBV4-1,TGCGCCAGCACTTTAGAGCCGACTAGCGGGCACACAGATACGCAGTATTTT,CASTLEPTSGHTDTQYF
NA,TRBJ2-1,few,TRBV4-1,TGCGCCAGCAGCCAAGAGGGAGTCTACAATGAGCAGTTCTTC,CASSQEGVYNEQFF
NA,TRBJ1-1,few,TRBV12-3/TRBV12-4,TGTGCCAGCAGTTTAAAAAGGGGGGCCATGAACACTGAAGCTTTCTTT,CASSLKRGAMNTEAFF
NA,TRBJ2-3,NA,TRBV24-1,TGTGCCACCATCCCCAGGGAAACTAGCACAGATACGCAGTATTTT,CATIPRETSTDTQYF
NA,TRBJ2-2,few,TRBV7-9,TGTGCTAGGGAGGACAGAGCTTACACCGGGGAGCTGTTTTTT,CAREDRAYTGELFF
TRBD2,TRBJ2-3,few,TRBV3-1,TGTGCCAGCAGCCCTCCTTTAGCGGGGACGCAGTATTTT,CASSPPLAGTQYF
NA,TRBJ1-1,few,TRBV6-5,TGTGCCAGCAGTTACGCCGGGATGGGCACTGAAGCTTTCTTT,CASSYAGMGTEAFF
NA,TRBJ2-7,NA,TRBV29-1,TGCAGCGGAGTCGCGGGGCTCGACGAGCAGTACTTC,CSGVAGLDEQYF
TRBD2,TRBJ2-1,many,TRBV6-1,TGTGCCAGCAGTGAGAGTAGCGGGGGTCCGGATGAGCAGTTCTTC,CASSESSGGPDEQFF
TRBD2,TRBJ2-3,few,TRBV27,TGTGCCAGCAGTTCCCCTAGCGGGGGGGTGCAAGATACGCAGTATTTT,CASSSPSGGVQDTQYF
NA,TRBJ2-2,NA,TRBV12-3/TRBV12-4,TGTGCCAGCAGGCCAGCGGGGAACACCGGGGAGCTGTTTTTT,CASRPAGNTGELFF
NA,TRBJ1-2,NA,TRBV4-3,TGCGCCAGCAGCCAGCCACCGGACAGACACTATGGCTACACCTTC,CASSQPPDRHYGYTF
TRBD2,TRBJ2-1,few,TRBV27,TGTGCCAGTAGCGGGGGGGCCTACAATGAGCAGTTCTTC,CASSGGAYNEQFF
NA,TRBJ2-5,few,TRBV7-9,TGTGCCAGCAGCTTGGGGGGTTCCGAGACCCAGTACTTC,CASSLGGSETQYF
TRBD1,TRBJ2-5,NA,TRBV25-1,TGTGCCAGCAGTGAACTTTGGACAGGAGCGCAAGAGACCCAGTACTTC,CASSELWTGAQETQYF